This TCR beta chain was identified during a study of blood T cell repertoires in COVID-19. Study summary: Acute and convalescent COVID-19 specimens originated in the United States, Italy and Spain.

Sequenced by immunoSEQ multiplex PCR; TCRdb stores in-frame clones only, minus some. The repertoire holds 150,000 to 200,000 clones, around 73% seen once, with 15% to 20% in the top ten. Participants were aged roughly 18 to 90 years, lived in roughly 23 US areas, and enrolled virtually. The TCR originated in a woman between 50 and 59 years old who had recovered from COVID-19. What was sequenced was PBMCs or T cells enriched from blood (not recorded which).

The CDR3 protein is CASSISQGTYEQYF. The CDR3 DNA reads TGTGCCAGTAGTATTTCGCAGGGTACTTACGAGCAGTACTTC. The chain recombines TRBV19 with TRBJ2-7; D perhaps matches TRBD1 (5 bases). The CDR3 has 14 amino acids. Per germline, CDR1 LNHDA and CDR2 SQIVND (reference sequence). The V end was cut by 3 bases, the J end by 4 bases, with 13 bases between.